This record concerns one T cell receptor beta chain sequence. The sample is drawn from a study of T cell repertoires in ileal Crohn's disease. Only in-frame clones appear in the TCRdb table, and some are missing; sequencing was by immunoSEQ multiplex PCR. Of about 14,000 clones in the sample, over 80% are singletons; the top ten hold around 5.8%. The sample comprised ileal tissue. This clonotype originated in an adult with Crohn's disease.

The CDR3 DNA sequence: TGTGCCAGTAGTATCCGGACTAGCGGGAATAGGGCCTACGAGCAGTACTTC. Protein product: CASSIRTSGNRAYEQYF. The chain recombines TRBV19 with TRBJ2-7; the match to TRBD2 covers 12 bases. Trimming took 3 bases from V and 2 from J; bases not matched to a gene: 8. This CDR3 region has 17 residues. CDR1 LNHDA and CDR2 SQIVND come from the germline V gene (reference sequence). Full variable domain (outside the CDR3, taken from reference TRBV19 and TRBJ2-7): DGGITQSPKYLFRKEGQNVTLSCEQNLNHDAMYWYRQDPGQGLRLIYYSQIVNDFQKGDIAEGYSVSREKKESFPLTVTSAQKNPTAFYLCASSIRTSGNRAYEQYFGPGTRLTVT.